These 10 T cell receptor beta chains share one sample of origin, sequenced in a study of metastatic and nonmetastatic thyroid tumors. TCRdb re-called clones from the PCR reads using MiXCR. The sample lists 13,000 to 15,000 clones; roughly 29% were seen once. Prior to thyroid surgery, none of the patients had received any treatment. The sequencing input was tumor tissue. The receptors derive from a male donor with papillary thyroid cancer or a benign thyroid nodule (not recorded which). Some clones in this sample may be carry-over from other donors' samples.

This clone was counted at least ten times. V gene TRBV5-4 combines with J gene TRBJ1-1; D is unresolved. The CDR3 is 13 amino acids. Deletions cut 3 bases from V and 4 bases from J, with 10 bases between. Looked up from germline, CDR1 is SGHNT and CDR2 is YYREEE (reference sequence). Here the CDR3 DNA reads TGTGCCAGCAGCTCGGAGGGCAGCACTGAAGCTTTCTTT. Translated, it gives CASSSEGSTEAFF.

The chain carries TRBV6-1 and TRBJ2-7; 9 bases align to TRBD1. The CDR3 sequence is 17 residues long. Trimming at V came to 4 bases and at J to 6 bases, leaving 16 bases not matched to a gene. The germline V gene has CDR1 MNHNS and CDR2 SASEGT. CDR3 amino acids: CASSGDDRGVHSGEQYF. For the CDR3, the DNA is TGTGCCAGCAGTGGGGACGACAGGGGGGTTCATTCGGGCGAGCAGTACTTC.

With respect to this clone: Germline and junction disagree at one end, which may indicate a read error. The chain carries TRBV6-4 and TRBJ2-1; possibly TRBD1 for D (6 bases). Germline lookup yields CDR1 MRHNA and CDR2 SNTAGT. The CDR3 has 16 residues. The CDR3 nucleotides are TGTTCCAGCAGAAATTACCCGGGACACCGGTACAATGAGCGGTTCTTC. Translated, it gives CSSRNYPGHRYNERFF.

In its sample, this clone was seen once. As the CDR3 is not closed by the conserved phenylalanine or tryptophan, this likely results from a read error. CDR3 bases: TGTGCCAGCATTTACGACAATGAGCAGTTCGTC. Translation: CASIYDNEQFV. The chain carries TRBV2 and TRBJ2-1, with no clear D. CDR1 and CDR2 from the germline V gene are SNHLY and FYNNEI. Trimming stripped 7 bases from V and 5 bases from J, with 6 bases between. This CDR3 spans 11 amino acids.

Regarding this clone: The junction and the germline gene differ at one end; a read error may be behind it. The gene calls are TRBV12-3 or TRBV12-4 and TRBJ1-3; D is ambiguous. This CDR3 contains 12 residues. The CDR3 DNA sequence: TGTGCCAGCACGAGGGATGGAAACAACATATATTTT. Protein sequence: CASTRDGNNIYF.

This clone showed up many times. This clone may be a read error of a much larger clone one base away. This chain uses TRBV19 with TRBJ2-1; D gene uncertain. The CDR3 contains 16 residues. Germline CDR1 and CDR2: LNHDA and SQIVND (reference sequence). The chain's CDR3 is CASSIRARSSYNERFF. CDR3 sequence (DNA): TGTGCCAGTAGTATTCGCGCCAGAAGCTCCTACAATGAGCGGTTCTTC.

The V and J genes are TRBV6-6 and TRBJ1-1, with a weak D call TRBD1 (5 bases). V lost 2 bases and J 1 base, leaving 14 bases between the germline ends. Per germline, CDR1 MNHNY and CDR2 SVGAGI (reference sequence). The CDR3 is 16 amino acids. The CDR3 region has the DNA TGTGCCAGCAGTTACGATCTGGGGGTGGGGAACACTGAAGCTTTCTTT. It codes for CASSYDLGVGNTEAFF.

J is TRBJ2-7 and V is TRBV11-3, with 8 nucleotides matching TRBD1. With V trimmed by 3 bases and J by 5 bases, 6 bases remained unmatched. The CDR3 runs to 14 residues. Germline CDR1 reads SGHNT; CDR2 reads YENEEA. The CDR3 nucleotides read TGTGCCAGCAGCTTCCGGGACAGGCCCCACGAGCAGTACTTC. It specifies CASSFRDRPHEQYF.

This clone was found many times. This chain uses TRBV4-2 with TRBJ2-5; TRBD1 is a possible D gene (6 bases). The CDR3 sequence is 15 residues long. Germline assignment: CDR1 LGHNA and CDR2 YNFKEQ. Trimming took 1 base from V and 4 from J, leaving 13 bases between them. The CDR3 loop is CASSQVPGAAETQYF. The DNA for the CDR3 is TGTGCCAGCAGCCAAGTCCCAGGGGCAGCAGAGACCCAGTACTTC.

This clone was detected ten times or more. V usage is TRBV28 and J usage is TRBJ2-5; no clear D. The CDR3 is 11 residues long. Trimming shortened V by 3 bases and J by 7 bases, and 6 bases separated the two germline ends. The germline V gene encodes CDR1 MDHEN and CDR2 SYDVKM. The CDR3 is CASSLSRTQYF. DNA for the CDR3: TGTGCCAGCAGTTTGTCCCGGACCCAGTACTTC.